The rows below give T cell receptor beta chains drawn from one sample of a study of T-cell memory formation after mild COVID-19. TCRdb reprocessed the 5' RACE reads via MiXCR and lists one record per CDR3 protein. The top ten clones hold approximately 5.2% of a sample with more than 100,000 distinct CDR3 sequences, over 15% of them seen once. The sample taken for sequencing was PBMCs or a T cell subset sorted from them (not recorded which). The source of these receptors is a man between 18 and 29 years old who had mild COVID-19 (a few samples of this study predate the infection). Cell type and time point are not known. Both conserved end residues are trimmed from each CDR3. A D gene is named only where the DNA matches it firmly. Rows give clone size only sometimes, using once, few, many, or a class for an expanded clone.

clone size: NA
J gene: TRBJ1-5
V gene: TRBV2
D gene: NA
CDR3 protein: ASSGSGGSQPQH

clone size: NA
J gene: TRBJ2-7
V gene: TRBV2
D gene: TRBD1
CDR3 protein: ASSAGTGTTKQY

clone size: once
J gene: TRBJ1-4
V gene: TRBV7-6
D gene: NA
CDR3 protein: ASSRQVEDEKLF

clone size: medium-sized
J gene: TRBJ2-1
V gene: TRBV29-1
D gene: TRBD1
CDR3 protein: STGQDNEQF

clone size: few
J gene: TRBJ2-2
V gene: TRBV7-3
D gene: NA
CDR3 protein: ASSLGLWTGELF

clone size: NA
J gene: TRBJ1-2
V gene: TRBV30
D gene: NA
CDR3 protein: AFYIMGAHYGYT

clone size: few
J gene: TRBJ2-3
V gene: TRBV2
D gene: TRBD2
CDR3 protein: ASSEPSGGDTQY

clone size: NA
J gene: TRBJ2-4
V gene: TRBV28
D gene: TRBD2
CDR3 protein: ASSLPGGGGAWVY

clone size: few
J gene: TRBJ2-5
V gene: TRBV12-3/TRBV12-4
D gene: TRBD2
CDR3 protein: ASSRSQASGLQETQY

clone size: few
J gene: TRBJ1-2
V gene: TRBV3-1
D gene: NA
CDR3 protein: ASSQSFTVNYGYT

clone size: NA
J gene: TRBJ2-1
V gene: TRBV20-1
D gene: NA
CDR3 protein: SASRGIGYNEQF

clone size: few
J gene: TRBJ2-3
V gene: TRBV6-5
D gene: NA
CDR3 protein: ASSYSSLLTDTQY

clone size: NA
J gene: TRBJ1-2
V gene: TRBV11-3
D gene: NA
CDR3 protein: ASSLVSGKNLYGYT

clone size: NA
J gene: TRBJ2-3
V gene: TRBV9
D gene: NA
CDR3 protein: ASSEREPRTDTQY

clone size: NA
J gene: TRBJ1-5
V gene: TRBV7-2
D gene: NA
CDR3 protein: ASSLYRDPNQPQH

clone size: few
J gene: TRBJ1-1
V gene: TRBV6-2/TRBV6-3
D gene: NA
CDR3 protein: ASSYSADHCF

clone size: NA
J gene: TRBJ2-7
V gene: TRBV20-1
D gene: NA
CDR3 protein: SARAAVGSYEQY

clone size: NA
J gene: TRBJ2-1
V gene: TRBV5-1
D gene: NA
CDR3 protein: ASSFSPMQFEQF

clone size: NA
J gene: TRBJ1-5
V gene: TRBV6-5
D gene: NA
CDR3 protein: ASSWGRNSNQPQH

clone size: NA
J gene: TRBJ2-3
V gene: TRBV20-1
D gene: TRBD2
CDR3 protein: SARYGGADTQY